The rows below give T cell receptor beta chains drawn from one sample of a study of CD8+ T cells in alopecia areata. Profiling relied on immunoSEQ multiplex PCR, and the TCRdb table lists in-frame clones only, not all of them. The repertoire holds about 180,000 clones, 45% to 60% seen once, with around 9.1% in the top ten. Sequencing used CD8+ T cells sorted from blood, obtained between weeks 51 and 52, from a patient treated with tofacitinib. These receptors originate from a human donor with alopecia areata. Both conserved end residues are part of each CDR3. A D gene is named only where the DNA matches it firmly. Clone size appears in some rows only: once, few, many, or a class for an expanded clone.

D: .
V: TRBV7-9
size: .
J: TRBJ2-2
DNA: TGTGCCAGCAGCCATGGTCGCACCGGGGAGCTGTTTTTT
CDR3: CASSHGRTGELFF

D: TRBD2
V: TRBV7-9
size: once
J: TRBJ2-7
DNA: TGTGCCAGCAGCTTAGCGCTAGCGGGGAACTACGAGCAGTACTTC
CDR3: CASSLALAGNYEQYF

D: .
V: TRBV6-5
size: .
J: TRBJ1-6
DNA: TGTGCCAGCAGTTACTCGAGCCGGGACTCACCCCTCCACTTT
CDR3: CASSYSSRDSPLHF

D: .
V: TRBV5-6
size: .
J: TRBJ2-5
DNA: TGTGCCAGCAGCCCCCCAATCCAGGAGACCCAGTACTTC
CDR3: CASSPPIQETQYF

D: .
V: TRBV11-1
size: few
J: TRBJ2-5
DNA: TGTGCCAGCAGCTTCGACAGTGAAGAGACCCAGTACTTC
CDR3: CASSFDSEETQYF

D: .
V: TRBV7-6
size: .
J: TRBJ2-2
DNA: TGTGCCAGCAGCCAGATGACAGTCGCGAACACCGGGGAGCTGTTTTTT
CDR3: CASSQMTVANTGELFF

D: .
V: TRBV6-5
size: few
J: TRBJ2-7
DNA: TGTGCCAGCAGTTACTCGAGGGCAGGTGAAACCGAGCAGTACTTC
CDR3: CASSYSRAGETEQYF

D: .
V: TRBV18
size: few
J: TRBJ2-5
DNA: TGTGCCAGCTCACCAAATCGGGGGAAAGAGACCCAGTACTTC
CDR3: CASSPNRGKETQYF

D: .
V: TRBV5-4
size: .
J: TRBJ2-1
DNA: TGTGCCAGCAGCCCTACCCGCGATGAGCAGTTCTTC
CDR3: CASSPTRDEQFF

D: TRBD2
V: TRBV27
size: .
J: TRBJ2-1
DNA: TGTGCCAGCAGTTTGATAGCGGGGAGCTCCTACAATGAGCAGTTCTTC
CDR3: CASSLIAGSSYNEQFF

D: .
V: TRBV7-9
size: few
J: TRBJ2-3
DNA: TGTGCCAACGAGCTTCTTGGACGGGGTAAAGATACGCAGTATTTT
CDR3: CANELLGRGKDTQYF

D: TRBD2
V: TRBV27
size: .
J: TRBJ2-7
DNA: TGTGCCAGCAGTTTTGAACGGGGGGTAAACGAGCAGTACTTC
CDR3: CASSFERGVNEQYF

D: .
V: TRBV4-1
size: few
J: TRBJ1-6
DNA: TGCGCCAGCAGCCAGGAAAGCTCCTATAATTCACCCCTCCACTTT
CDR3: CASSQESSYNSPLHF

D: TRBD1
V: TRBV9
size: few
J: TRBJ2-3
DNA: TGTGCCAGCCCCAGACAGGGGACTAGCACAGATACGCAGTATTTT
CDR3: CASPRQGTSTDTQYF

D: .
V: TRBV6-6
size: once
J: TRBJ1-5
DNA: TGTGCCAGCCCCCCCACAGGGAGAGGTCAGCCCCAGCATTTT
CDR3: CASPPTGRGQPQHF

D: .
V: TRBV5-6
size: .
J: TRBJ1-5
DNA: TGTGCCAGCAGCTCAATGGGGGGGGCTGGCAATCAGCCCCAGCATTTT
CDR3: CASSSMGGAGNQPQHF

D: .
V: TRBV20-1
size: .
J: TRBJ2-7
DNA: TGCAGTGCTAGAAAAGGTTGGGAGCAGTACTTC
CDR3: CSARKGWEQYF

D: .
V: TRBV27
size: .
J: TRBJ2-3
DNA: TGTGCCAGCAGTCACAGACAGGATCGCACAGATACGCAGTATTTT
CDR3: CASSHRQDRTDTQYF

D: .
V: TRBV30
size: .
J: TRBJ1-2
DNA: TGTGCCTGGGAGGAGAAGGACTATGGCTACACCTTC
CDR3: CAWEEKDYGYTF

D: TRBD2
V: TRBV27
size: .
J: TRBJ2-2
DNA: TGTGCCAGCAGTTTAGGACTAGCGGGTTACACCGGGGAGCTGTTTTTT
CDR3: CASSLGLAGYTGELFF

D: .
V: TRBV5-6
size: .
J: TRBJ2-1
DNA: TGTGCCAGCAGCCCAATGAGCAATGAGCAGTTCTTC
CDR3: CASSPMSNEQFF

D: .
V: TRBV14
size: .
J: TRBJ2-7
DNA: TGTGCCAGCAGCCAAGTCCGGGGTTCCTACGAGCAGTACTTC
CDR3: CASSQVRGSYEQYF

D: .
V: TRBV27
size: .
J: TRBJ2-7
DNA: TGTGCCAGCGGAACCTCGGGCCTCACCTACGAGCAGTACTTC
CDR3: CASGTSGLTYEQYF

D: .
V: TRBV11-2
size: .
J: TRBJ1-4
DNA: TGTGCCAGCAGCAACACCGGAGGGGCTCCGAATGAAAAACTGTTTTTT
CDR3: CASSNTGGAPNEKLFF

D: .
V: TRBV27
size: .
J: TRBJ2-5
DNA: TGTGCCAGCAGTTTGGATAGGGGAGAGACCCAGTACTTC
CDR3: CASSLDRGETQYF

D: TRBD1
V: TRBV5-6
size: .
J: TRBJ1-2
DNA: TGTGCCAGCAGCTTGAGGACAGGAATCCTCTATGGCTACACCTTC
CDR3: CASSLRTGILYGYTF

D: TRBD2
V: TRBV6-6
size: few
J: TRBJ2-3
DNA: TGTGCCAGCAGTTACCTACTAGCGGGGGCCTATACGCAGTATTTT
CDR3: CASSYLLAGAYTQYF

D: TRBD1
V: TRBV30
size: .
J: TRBJ1-2
DNA: TGTGCCTGGAGTCCTACCGGGACAGGGGTGGGTGGCTACACCTTC
CDR3: CAWSPTGTGVGGYTF

D: .
V: TRBV13
size: few
J: TRBJ2-3
DNA: TGTGCCAGCAGCTTGGGGCTATCCACAGATACGCAGTATTTT
CDR3: CASSLGLSTDTQYF

D: TRBD1
V: TRBV5-1
size: .
J: TRBJ2-1
DNA: TGCGCCAGCAGCAACGGGCAGGGGGCGTTTGAGCAGTTCTTC
CDR3: CASSNGQGAFEQFF

D: .
V: TRBV7-9
size: .
J: TRBJ2-2
DNA: TGTGCCAGCAGCCCCGTTCAGGTTAACACCGGGGAGCTGTTTTTT
CDR3: CASSPVQVNTGELFF

D: .
V: TRBV5-1
size: .
J: TRBJ1-4
DNA: TGCGCCAGCAGCTTGGTATTGGCCGGTAATCGAAAACTGTTTTTT
CDR3: CASSLVLAGNRKLFF

D: .
V: TRBV27
size: few
J: TRBJ1-2
DNA: TGTGCCAGCGGCCTAGGAGGTTATGGCTACACCTTC
CDR3: CASGLGGYGYTF

D: .
V: TRBV6-1
size: few
J: TRBJ2-7
DNA: TGTGCCAGCAGTGGTAGACAGTTCTACGAGCAGTACTTC
CDR3: CASSGRQFYEQYF

D: .
V: TRBV30
size: .
J: TRBJ1-5
DNA: TGTGCCTGGAGTCCGTTGGGGAATCAGCCCCAGCATTTT
CDR3: CAWSPLGNQPQHF

D: TRBD2
V: TRBV30
size: .
J: TRBJ2-3
DNA: TGTGCCTGGAGCCGACGCGGGGGAACAGATACGCAGTATTTT
CDR3: CAWSRRGGTDTQYF

D: .
V: TRBV5-6
size: .
J: TRBJ2-7
DNA: TGTGCCAGCAGCTGGGACGGGGCCTACGAGCAGTACTTC
CDR3: CASSWDGAYEQYF

D: TRBD1
V: TRBV4-2
size: few
J: TRBJ1-6
DNA: TGTGCCAGCACCGGGACAGATAATTCACCCCTCCACTTT
CDR3: CASTGTDNSPLHF

D: TRBD2
V: TRBV4-1
size: once
J: TRBJ2-2
DNA: TGCGCCAGCAGCCCCGCAGCGGGGGTGAACACCGGGGAGCTGTTTTTT
CDR3: CASSPAAGVNTGELFF

D: TRBD1
V: TRBV4-3
size: .
J: TRBJ2-5
DNA: TGCGCCAGCAGCCAAGATGTTGCAGGGGGCGCGGAGACCCAGTACTTC
CDR3: CASSQDVAGGAETQYF

D: .
V: TRBV9
size: .
J: TRBJ2-7
DNA: TGTGCCAGCAGCTTCGGGACCCGTCCGTTCGAGCAGTACTTC
CDR3: CASSFGTRPFEQYF

D: .
V: TRBV7-9
size: .
J: TRBJ1-5
DNA: TGTGCCAGCACCACCGGGGTCGGCAATCAGCCCCAGCATTTT
CDR3: CASTTGVGNQPQHF

D: TRBD2
V: TRBV7-9
size: few
J: TRBJ2-1
DNA: TGTGCCAGCAGCTTCCCTAGCGGGGAGTACAATGAGCAGTTCTTC
CDR3: CASSFPSGEYNEQFF

D: .
V: TRBV15
size: few
J: TRBJ2-7
DNA: TGTGCCACCAGCCCGCGGGGCTTCGCTCTCGAGCAGTACTTC
CDR3: CATSPRGFALEQYF

D: TRBD1
V: TRBV19
size: .
J: TRBJ2-7
DNA: TGTGCCAGTAGTCCTTTCAGGGGGACCTACGAGCAGTACTTC
CDR3: CASSPFRGTYEQYF